A selection of T cell receptor beta chains follows, all from one sample in a study of immune characterization of retroperitoneal liposarcoma. TCRdb reprocessed the PCR reads with MiXCR, giving one entry per CDR3 protein. The sample records approximately 890 distinct CDR3 sequences, less than 35% being singletons. The sequenced sample consisted of tumor tissue. Receptors originate from a male donor with retroperitoneal liposarcoma. The CDR3 runs from the conserved cysteine through the conserved F or W. The D gene is left open where the match is weak. Clone sizes are given selectively: once, few, many, or a class where the clone is expanded.

J,V,size,D,CDR3,DNA
TRBJ2-1,TRBV6-1,large,TRBD2,CASSAGTIYEQFF,TGTGCCAGCAGTGCCGGGACTATTTACGAGCAGTTCTTC
TRBJ2-7,TRBV6-5,NA,NA,CATVLQGTGEQYF,TGTGCCACCGTACTCCAGGGCACGGGCGAGCAGTACTTC
TRBJ2-1,TRBV7-6,NA,TRBD2,CASSLEVVLAEQFF,TGTGCCAGCAGCTTAGAGGTGGTTCTAGCGGAACAGTTCTTC
TRBJ2-7,TRBV6-6,once,NA,CASSYGGTYEQYF,TGTGCCAGCAGTTACGGGGGAACCTACGAGCAGTACTTC
TRBJ2-1,TRBV24-1,NA,TRBD2,CATSDRAGAAYNEQFF,TGTGCCACCAGTGATCGTGCGGGAGCGGCCTACAATGAGCAGTTCTTC
TRBJ1-3,TRBV6-1,NA,NA,CASSQGRRSGNTIYF,TGTGCCAGCAGTCAGGGGCGTCGCTCTGGAAACACCATATATTTT
TRBJ2-7,TRBV6-1,NA,NA,CASSVNPTVFYAQYF,TGTGCCAGCAGTGTAAACCCCACAGTTTTCTACGCGCAGTACTTC
TRBJ2-1,TRBV6-6,medium-sized,TRBD2,CASTSFYSGSPNNEQFF,TGTGCCAGCACAAGTTTTTATAGCGGGAGTCCGAACAATGAGCAGTTCTTC
TRBJ2-1,TRBV12-3/TRBV12-4,NA,TRBD2,CASSLGLAGGNEQFF,TGTGCCAGCAGTTTAGGACTAGCGGGGGGCAATGAGCAGTTCTTC
TRBJ2-7,TRBV10-2,large,TRBD1,CASRRGSGTGSVYEQYF,TGCGCCAGCAGGAGGGGGTCCGGGACAGGGAGTGTCTACGAGCAGTACTTC
TRBJ2-7,TRBV6-1,large,NA,CASGSSYEQYF,TGTGCCAGTGGAAGCTCCTACGAGCAGTACTTC
TRBJ2-1,TRBV6-1,large,NA,CASSEGGDTTYEQFF,TGTGCCAGCAGTGAAGGGGGGGACACCACCTACGAGCAGTTCTTC
TRBJ2-2,TRBV9,NA,NA,CASSLLENTGELFF,TGTGCCAGCAGCCTTTTGGAGAACACCGGGGAGCTGTTTTTT
TRBJ2-1,TRBV7-3,few,TRBD2,CASSSPGLAINEQFF,TGTGCCAGCAGTTCACCGGGACTAGCGATCAATGAGCAGTTCTTC
TRBJ2-2,TRBV6-1,medium-sized,NA,CASSPSGTDLNTGELFF,TGTGCCAGCAGTCCATCCGGGACTGACTTAAACACCGGGGAGCTGTTTTTT
TRBJ1-1,TRBV6-6,NA,NA,CASSYRVYAEAFF,TGTGCCAGCAGTTACAGGGTTTACGCTGAAGCTTTCTTT
TRBJ2-1,TRBV6-6,NA,TRBD1,CASSYGTGLYNEQFF,TGTGCCAGCAGTTACGGGACAGGGCTCTACAATGAGCAGTTCTTC
TRBJ2-7,TRBV6-1,NA,TRBD2,CASGLALEQYF,TGTGCCAGTGGACTAGCCCTCGAGCAGTACTTC
TRBJ1-5,TRBV6-5,few,NA,CASSPTGTSNQPQHF,TGTGCCAGCAGCCCCACCGGGACAAGCAATCAGCCCCAGCATTTT
TRBJ2-7,TRBV6-1,large,NA,CASSQNSRYEQYF,TGTGCCAGCAGTCAAAACTCCCGCTACGAGCAGTACTTC
TRBJ2-7,TRBV6-1,large,NA,CASGSGPHNEQYF,TGTGCCAGCGGATCAGGGCCACACAATGAGCAGTACTTC
TRBJ2-1,TRBV6-1,large,TRBD1,CASSKWGQPDYNEQFF,TGTGCCAGCAGTAAGTGGGGACAGCCCGACTACAATGAGCAGTTCTTC
TRBJ2-1,TRBV7-2,NA,NA,CASTMALGPYYEQFF,TGTGCCAGCACCATGGCCCTCGGGCCCTACTACGAGCAGTTCTTC
TRBJ2-1,TRBV28,NA,TRBD2,CASSSLAGGSYNEQFF,TGTGCCAGCAGTAGTCTAGCGGGAGGCTCCTACAATGAGCAGTTCTTC
TRBJ2-1,TRBV7-8,few,NA,CASTGGNEQFF,TGTGCCAGCACCGGAGGGAATGAGCAGTTCTTC
TRBJ2-3,TRBV6-5,medium-sized,NA,CASSYSKEVLYTSTDTQYF,TGTGCCAGCAGTTACTCGAAGGAGGTGCTGTACACTAGCACAGATACGCAGTATTTT
TRBJ2-4,TRBV6-1,NA,NA,CASGPAGELPYF,TGTGCCAGCGGCCCGGCTGGGGAGCTACCGTACTTC
TRBJ2-5,TRBV6-1,large,NA,CASSEGLSLGTQYF,TGTGCCAGCAGTGAAGGTTTGAGCCTCGGAACCCAGTACTTC
TRBJ2-1,TRBV6-1,hyperexpanded,NA,CASNAEGFQFF,TGTGCCAGCAACGCCGAGGGGTTTCAGTTCTTC